In this sample, the clone carrying this T cell receptor beta chain turned up once. What it binds is not known. This entry comes from a study of T cell repertoires in cytomegalovirus infection. This CDR3 has 17 residues. V lost 2 bases and J lost 4, with 18 bases in between. Germline lookup yields CDR1 LNHNV and CDR2 YYDKDF (reference sequence). In TCRdb, the reads were re-called with MiXCR into one record per CDR3 protein. The sample includes some 940,000 distinct CDR3 sequences, around 32% of them seen just once. This clonotype originated in a human donor in good health (CMV status not recorded). Some clones in this sample may be carry-over from other donors' samples. The chain carries TRBV15 and TRBJ2-1; the D gene is possibly TRBD1 (6 bases). This specimen was cultured CD8+ T cells from PBMCs, taken from culture after CMV antigen stimulation. The CDR3 coding sequence is TGTGCCACCAGCAGAACAGGGTCAGGACCCCTATACAATGAGCAGTTCTTC. Translation: CATSRTGSGPLYNEQFF.